This entry lists 18 T cell receptor beta chains sequenced from one sample in a study of control samples from healthy donors and cancer patients. TCRdb keeps only in-frame clones here, not all; method: immunoSEQ multiplex PCR. This table holds approximately 150,000 clones, 90% to 95% found once. Sequencing input: blood. The receptors shown here come from a young man in good health.

The genes are TRBV7-2 and TRBJ2-7; D may be TRBD1 (7 bases). Germline loops: CDR1 SGHTA, CDR2 FQGNSA. The V end was cut by 4 bases, the J end by 6 bases, with 22 bases between. The CDR3 extends over 16 amino acids. The CDR3 coding sequence is TGTGCCAGCAGCTCCCGAGGGGGCGGGACTCTGGGCGAGCAGTACTTC. It codes for CASSSRGGGTLGEQYF.

The CDR3 DNA sequence: TGTGCCACCAGTGATTTGAGGCGGGGAGGGTCACCCCTCCACTTT. Protein: CATSDLRRGGSPLHF. The gene calls are TRBV24-1 and TRBJ1-6; D is undetermined. Germline V CDR1 and CDR2: KGHDR, SFDVKD. This CDR3 has 15 residues. The V and J ends lost 0 bases and 10 bases respectively, with 12 bases between them.

The chain recombines TRBV24-1 with TRBJ2-2; D is undetermined. The ends were cut back, 0 bases at V and 6 bases at J, with 4 bases in the middle. In germline, CDR1 is KGHDR, CDR2 SFDVKD. The CDR3 is 13 amino acids. CDR3 amino acids: CATSDLTAGELFF. Written as DNA, the CDR3 is TGTGCCACCAGTGATTTGACAGCCGGGGAGCTGTTTTTT.

The chain carries TRBV7-9 and TRBJ2-3; D is possibly TRBD2 (5 bases). Germline V gene lookup returns CDR1 SEHNR and CDR2 FQNEAQ (reference sequence). The CDR3 consists of 13 residues. Trimming pared 4 bases from V and 5 bases from J, leaving 10 bases between. The chain's CDR3 is CASSSPGKDTQYF. For the CDR3, the DNA is TGTGCCAGCAGCTCTCCGGGGAAAGATACGCAGTATTTT.

V and J are TRBV7-2 and TRBJ1-2; a possible D gene is TRBD1 (6 bases). The V gene lost 1 base and the J gene lost 3 bases, with 9 bases spanning the gap. Germline CDR1 and CDR2: SGHTA and FQGNSA. This CDR3 region has 14 residues. This chain's CDR3 is CASSLGGPYYGYTF. CDR3 in DNA: TGTGCCAGCAGCTTAGGGGGGCCTTACTATGGCTACACCTTC.

The chain employs TRBV25-1 and TRBJ1-5; 10 nucleotides agree with TRBD1. The CDR3 contains 15 residues. With 1 base clipped from V and 9 bases from J, the junction kept 6 bases outside the gene matches. Germline CDR1 is MGHDK and CDR2 is SYGVNS. CDR3 nucleotides: TGTGCCAGCAGTGAATCGTGGGACAGGGGTGGGCCCCAGCATTTT. It specifies CASSESWDRGGPQHF.

The chain employs TRBV19 and TRBJ2-1, with 8 bases matching TRBD1. The V segment lost 4 bases and the J segment 6 bases; nucleotides outside the gene matches: 2. This CDR3 spans 13 amino acids. In germline, CDR1 is LNHDA, CDR2 SQIVND (reference sequence). The CDR3 sequence: CASSSGTGNEQFF. In nucleotides, the CDR3 is TGTGCCAGTAGTAGCGGGACAGGCAATGAGCAGTTCTTC.

This chain links TRBV5-6 with TRBJ1-5, with D possibly being TRBD1 (5 bases). Germline-derived CDR1 and CDR2 are SGHDT and YYEEEE. This CDR3 is 15 amino acids long. Trimming cost V 2 bases and J 1 base, with 10 bases left between them. The CDR3 DNA reads TGTGCCAGCAGCTTAGGAGGGGTGAGCAATCAGCCCCAGCATTTT. It translates to CASSLGGVSNQPQHF.

This chain uses TRBV7-2 with TRBJ1-1; the D is unclear. The CDR3 is made up of 13 amino acids. Germline V gene lookup returns CDR1 SGHTA and CDR2 FQGNSA. Trimming pared 4 bases from V and 1 base from J, leaving 7 bases between. This CDR3 is CASSSPGNTEAFF. CDR3 in DNA: TGTGCCAGCAGCTCCCCCGGGAACACTGAAGCTTTCTTT. Full variable domain (outside the CDR3, taken from reference TRBV7-2 and TRBJ1-1): GAGVSQSPSNKVTEKGKDVELRCDPISGHTALYWYRQSLGQGLEFLIYFQGNSAPDKSGLPSDRFSAERTGGSVSTLTIQRTQQEDSAVYLCASSSPGNTEAFFGQGTRLTVV.

The chain carries TRBV28 and TRBJ1-1, with D unclear. This CDR3 contains 14 residues. Trimming left V 4 bases short and J 1 base short, with 10 bases between. CDR1 is MDHEN and CDR2 is SYDVKM in the germline V gene. In nucleotides, the CDR3 is TGTGCCAGCAGTTCCCCGACGGCGAACACTGAAGCTTTCTTT. The encoded protein is CASSSPTANTEAFF.

This chain connects TRBV28 to TRBJ1-4; no clear D. CDR3 length: 13 residues. Trimming removed 7 bases from V and 8 bases from J, with 14 bases in between. Germline loops: CDR1 MDHEN, CDR2 SYDVKM. CDR3 protein: CASTSGTGEKLFF. The CDR3 bases are TGTGCCAGCACCTCGGGTACGGGGGAAAAACTGTTTTTT.

V and J are TRBV28 and TRBJ1-5; D gene ambiguous. V lost 3 bases to trimming and J lost 6 bases, with 6 bases between them. Germline-derived CDR1 and CDR2 are MDHEN and SYDVKM. CDR3 length equals 12 residues. CDR3 DNA: TGTGCCAGCAGTTTGTTAGTTCAGCCCCAGCATTTT. Protein product: CASSLLVQPQHF.

This clone has just one count. The V gene is TRBV2, the J gene TRBJ1-1, with D tentatively TRBD1 (6 bases). CDR3 length equals 15 residues. Germline CDR1 and CDR2: SNHLY and FYNNEI. The V end was cut by 6 bases, the J end by 11 bases, with 25 bases between. CDR3 loop: CASRDLQGSLKGAFF. The CDR3 bases are TGTGCCAGCAGAGACCTACAGGGAAGTTTAAAAGGTGCTTTCTTT.

The J gene is TRBJ1-6, the V gene TRBV7-3; tentative D call: TRBD1 (5 bases). The V end was cut by 1 base, the J end by 6 bases, with 10 bases between. CDR1 is SGHTA and CDR2 is FQGTGA in the germline V gene. This CDR3 region has 15 residues. The CDR3 DNA reads as TGTGCCAGCAGCTTAAACGGGGCAAGTAATTCACCCCTCCACTTT. Translation: CASSLNGASNSPLHF.

The chain couples TRBV4-1 to TRBJ2-4; D ambiguous. The germline gives CDR1 MGHRA, CDR2 YSYEKL. This CDR3 is built from 15 residues. Trimming took off 4 bases at V and 5 bases at J, with 15 bases between the two ends. CDR3 bases: TGCGCCAGCAGCCCTACAATCGGGCGAGAAAACATTCAGTACTTC. Amino acids: CASSPTIGRENIQYF.

V gene TRBV5-1 combines with J gene TRBJ1-2; 12 bases are a match to TRBD1. The CDR3 runs 16 residues. Losses at the gene ends were 0 bases for V and 4 bases for J; bases not matched to a gene: 4. In germline, CDR1 is SGHRS, CDR2 YFSETQ. The CDR3 coding sequence is TGCGCCAGCAGCTTGGATGGGACAGGGGGCGGCTATGGCTACACCTTC. Amino acids: CASSLDGTGGGYGYTF. Full variable domain (missing parts from reference TRBV5-1 and TRBJ1-2): KAGVTQTPRYLIKTRGQQVTLSCSPISGHRSVSWYQQTPGQGLQFLFEYFSETQRNKGNFPGRFSGRQFSNSRSEMNVSTLELGDSALYLCASSLDGTGGGYGYTFGSGTRLTVV.

The chain recombines TRBV29-1 with TRBJ2-3, with D possibly TRBD2 on 6 matching bases. Per the germline V gene, CDR1 is SQVTM and CDR2 is ANQGSEA. The CDR3 spans 14 residues. V lost 6 bases to trimming and J lost 0 bases, with 13 bases between them. The CDR3 loop is CSVVRAGSTDTQYF. The CDR3 DNA reads as TGCAGCGTCGTACGCGCGGGGAGCACAGATACGCAGTATTTT.

Comments on this clone: The sample contains more than one DNA sequence encoding this CDR3. The chain links TRBV18 to TRBJ2-5, with no clear D. The CDR3 loop spans 16 amino acids. Per germline, CDR1 KGHSH and CDR2 LQKENI. V lost 2 bases to trimming and J lost 2 bases, with 15 bases between them. In DNA form, the CDR3 reads TGTGCCAGCTCACCAGGCTCAGCTACCCCGCAAGAGACCCAGTACTTC. It specifies CASSPGSATPQETQYF.